This TCR beta chain was identified during a study of cytomegalovirus exposure and HLA in healthy donors. This clone was picked up a small number of times. Its target is not known. Overall study results and limits: Researchers had no immune exposure information except CMV serostatus available.

The CDR3 loop spans 17 amino acids. Trimming took 5 bases from V and 5 from J; bases not matched to a gene: 10. Germline values: CDR1 SGHDT, CDR2 YYEEEE. Researchers ran the PCR with 60 Vbeta and 13 Jbeta primers. The table came from immunoSEQ multiplex PCR; TCRdb's copy has only in-frame clones and leaves some out. The sample carries around 130,000 clones, more than 60% recorded once. The sequenced material came from PBMCs. This sequence originates from a woman in her thirties or forties in good health and CMV-seronegative. The V and J genes are TRBV5-6 and TRBJ2-1; TRBD2 aligns across 13 bases. This CDR3 is CASSQYGLAGVHNEQFF. The DNA of the CDR3 is TGTGCCAGCAGTCAGTATGGACTAGCGGGAGTACACAATGAGCAGTTCTTC. Filled out from reference TRBV5-6 and TRBJ2-1, the complete variable domain reads DAGVTQSPTHLIKTRGQQVTLRCSPKSGHDTVSWYQQALGQGPQFIFQYYEEEERQRGNFPDRFSGHQFPNYSSELNVNALLLGDSALYLCASSQYGLAGVHNEQFFGPGTRLTVL.